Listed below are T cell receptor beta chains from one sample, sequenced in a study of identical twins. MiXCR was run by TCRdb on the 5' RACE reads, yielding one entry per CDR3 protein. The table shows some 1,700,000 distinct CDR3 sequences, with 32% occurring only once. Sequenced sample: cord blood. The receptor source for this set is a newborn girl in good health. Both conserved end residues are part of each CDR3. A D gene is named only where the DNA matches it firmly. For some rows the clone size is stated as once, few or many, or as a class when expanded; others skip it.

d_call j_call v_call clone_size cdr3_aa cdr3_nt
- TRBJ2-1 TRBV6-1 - CASSAIRATGNNEQFF TGTGCCAGCAGTGCAATCAGGGCTACGGGCAACAATGAGCAGTTCTTC
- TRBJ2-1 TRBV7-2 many CASSSINEQFF TGTGCCAGCAGCTCTATAAATGAGCAGTTCTTC
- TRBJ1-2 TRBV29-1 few CSVAGGYTF TGCAGCGTTGCGGGTGGCTACACCTTC
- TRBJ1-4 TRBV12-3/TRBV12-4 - CASSSQWSPTNEKLFF TGTGCCAGCAGTTCACAGTGGTCACCAACTAATGAAAAACTGTTTTTT
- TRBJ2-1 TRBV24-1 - CATSAAATYNEQFF TGTGCCACCAGTGCCGCAGCTACCTACAATGAGCAGTTCTTC
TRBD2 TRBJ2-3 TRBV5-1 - CASSSPRYRLAGGSTDTQYF TGCGCCAGCAGCTCCCCAAGATATAGACTAGCGGGGGGGAGCACAGATACGCAGTATTTT
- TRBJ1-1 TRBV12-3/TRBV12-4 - CASSLVGGRKGEAFF TGTGCCAGCAGTTTAGTTGGGGGCCGAAAAGGTGAAGCTTTCTTT
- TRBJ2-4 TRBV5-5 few CASSPGLSAKNIQYF TGTGCCAGCAGCCCAGGACTATCAGCCAAAAACATTCAGTACTTC
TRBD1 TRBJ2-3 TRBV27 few CASSLRGQYTQYF TGTGCCAGCAGTTTAAGGGGACAGTATACGCAGTATTTT
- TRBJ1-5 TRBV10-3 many CAISESGGNQPQHF TGTGCCATCAGTGAGTCAGGGGGCAATCAGCCCCAGCATTTT
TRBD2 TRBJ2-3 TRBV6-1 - CASSEACSGGCVTDTQYF TGTGCCAGCAGTGAAGCATGTAGCGGGGGGTGTGTCACAGATACGCAGTATTTT
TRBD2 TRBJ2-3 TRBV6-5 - CASSLTSGMEDTQYF TGTGCCAGCAGTCTGACTAGCGGGATGGAAGATACGCAGTATTTT
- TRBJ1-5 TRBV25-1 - CASTEYLPQHF TGTGCCAGCACGGAGTATCTGCCCCAGCATTTT
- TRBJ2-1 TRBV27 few CASSWSSSYNEQFF TGTGCCAGCAGCTGGTCCAGCTCCTACAATGAGCAGTTCTTC
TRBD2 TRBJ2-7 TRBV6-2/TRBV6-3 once CTSSYSPTSIHEQYF TGTACCAGCAGTTACTCCCCGACTAGCATCCACGAGCAGTACTTC
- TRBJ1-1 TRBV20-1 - CSAWAFVNTEAFF TGCAGTGCCTGGGCGTTCGTGAACACTGAAGCTTTCTTT
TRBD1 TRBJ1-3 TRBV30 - CAWIRTGRNTIYF TGTGCCTGGATCCGGACAGGCAGAAACACCATATATTTT